The next 12 T cell receptor beta chains were all read from a single sample in a study of blood T cell repertoires in COVID-19 (dated by TCRdb to the early 2020s). Libraries came from the immunoSEQ multiplex PCR assay. This immuneACCESS table, as held by TCRdb, lists in-frame sequences with V and J called but not all clones. Of the missing ones, under half trace to an unresolved V gene in checked studies; the others have no known cause. The sample records 130,000 or so clones, approximately 80% of which are singletons. Around 1.4% of the sample is in the top ten clones. Input material: peripheral blood. The receptors were sampled from a human donor in a cohort sampled during active COVID-19.

This clone appeared once. The junction does not match germline at one end; this may be a read error. The V call is TRBV27, the J call TRBJ1-1; TRBD1 might be the D (5 bases). The CDR3 loop spans 15 amino acids. Germline V CDR1 and CDR2: MNHEY, SMNVEV (reference sequence). As DNA, the CDR3 is TGTGCCAGCAGTCTATCCGGGGGGATAAACACTGAAGCTTTCTTT. Encoded protein: CASSLSGGINTEAFF.

The chain is built from TRBV6-6 and TRBJ2-2; TRBD2 agrees at 9 bases. The V segment lost 0 bases and the J segment 4 bases; nucleotides outside the gene matches: 0. This CDR3 region has 15 residues. The germline gives CDR1 MNHNY, CDR2 SVGAGI (reference sequence). The CDR3 reads CASSYSREGTGELFF. The CDR3 DNA sequence: TGTGCCAGCAGTTACTCGCGGGAGGGCACCGGGGAGCTGTTTTTT.

This sequence joins TRBV19 and TRBJ1-6; D gene uncertain. Per the germline V gene, CDR1 is LNHDA and CDR2 is SQIVND (reference sequence). The CDR3 runs to 15 residues. V was shortened by 6 bases and J by 4 bases, with 13 bases between the two germline ends. CDR3 sequence: CASRLSREYNSPLHF. CDR3 sequence (DNA): TGTGCCAGTAGGCTAAGCCGGGAATATAATTCACCCCTCCACTTT.

J is TRBJ2-3 and V is TRBV2; 7 nucleotides match TRBD1. Germline V lookup: CDR1 SNHLY, CDR2 FYNNEI. V was pared by 4 bases and J by 6 bases, with 7 bases of the junction left unmatched. There are 14 residues in the CDR3. The CDR3 sequence is CASSGGRGIDTQYF. DNA for the CDR3: TGTGCCAGCAGTGGGGGCAGGGGGATCGATACGCAGTATTTT.

Remarks on this clone: At one end, the junction sequence differs from germline, possibly due to a read error. The chain recombines TRBV18 with TRBJ1-4; the D is unclear. CDR3 length: 14 residues. Germline CDR1 KGHSH, CDR2 LQKENI. The chain's CDR3 is CASSPETANDKLFF. The CDR3 DNA follows: TGTGCCAGCTCACCGGAGACTGCTAATGACAAACTGTTTTTT.

The genes are TRBV19 and TRBJ1-2, with 8 bases lining up with TRBD1. The CDR3 is 13 residues long. Germline V gives CDR1 LNHDA, CDR2 SQIVND (reference sequence). J lost 4 bases, V lost 6 bases, and 4 bases had no gene match. The CDR3 sequence: CASREQGVYGYTF. CDR3 bases: TGTGCCAGTAGGGAACAGGGGGTCTATGGCTACACCTTC. Supplemented by reference TRBV19 and TRBJ1-2, the full variable domain reads DGGITQSPKYLFRKEGQNVTLSCEQNLNHDAMYWYRQDPGQGLRLIYYSQIVNDFQKGDIAEGYSVSREKKESFPLTVTSAQKNPTAFYLCASREQGVYGYTFGSGTRLTVV.

This sequence joins TRBV2 and TRBJ2-6; 9 positions agree with TRBD2. V gave up 6 bases and J gave up 0 bases; unmatched junction bases: 6. Germline V gene sequence: CDR1 SNHLY, CDR2 FYNNEI. The CDR3 sequence is 17 residues long. CDR3: CASSQTSGSSGANVLTF. The CDR3 DNA sequence: TGTGCCAGCAGCCAGACTAGCGGAAGCTCTGGGGCCAACGTCCTGACTTTC.

V usage is TRBV30 and J usage is TRBJ1-2, with a possible D match to TRBD1 (6 bases). The CDR3 length is 13 residues. Germline V gene sequence: CDR1 GTSNPN, CDR2 SVGIG (reference sequence). Trimming cost V 1 base and J 7 bases, with 13 bases left between them. The CDR3 loop reads CAWSEGVLGGYTF. The CDR3 DNA follows: TGTGCCTGGAGTGAGGGGGTTTTGGGTGGCTACACCTTC.

In DNA, the CDR3 is TGTGCCAGCAGCCCCACGGACTCCCGGGGGTACAATGAGCAGTTCTTC. This translates into CASSPTDSRGYNEQFF. The rearrangement joins TRBV7-8 to TRBJ2-1; D possibly corresponds to TRBD2 (6 bases). Germline loops: CDR1 SGHVS, CDR2 FQNEAQ. This CDR3 is 16 amino acids long. Between the trimmed V and J ends, which lost 5 bases and 4 bases, there was a span of 18 bases. Variable domain in full (rest from reference TRBV7-8 and TRBJ2-1): GAGVSQSPRYKVAKRGQDVALRCDPISGHVSLFWYQQALGQGPEFLTYFQNEAQLDKSGLPSDRFFAERPEGSVSTLKIQRTQQEDSAVYLCASSPTDSRGYNEQFFGPGTRLTVL.

For this clone: Different DNA sequences within this sample yield the same CDR3. The chain carries TRBV7-3 and TRBJ1-1; unclear D gene. V gave up 2 bases and J gave up 1 base, with 5 bases separating them. From germline, CDR1 is SGHTA and CDR2 FQGTGA. This CDR3 comprises 13 residues. The CDR3 nucleotides read TGTGCCAGCAGCTTATCGAGGAACACTGAAGCTTTCTTT. It specifies CASSLSRNTEAFF.

The CDR3 DNA follows: TGCAGCGTTGAAGTAGATACCAACTATGGCTACACCTTC. Translating gives CSVEVDTNYGYTF. The V and J genes are TRBV29-1 and TRBJ1-2; no definite D call. This CDR3 is 13 amino acids long. Germline CDR1 SQVTM, CDR2 ANQGSEA. V lost 1 base and J lost 2, with 8 bases in between.

The chain combines TRBV29-1 with TRBJ1-1, with 9 bases identical to TRBD1. This CDR3 has 15 amino acids. Trimming at V came to 3 bases and at J to 4 bases, leaving 9 bases not matched to a gene. The germline gives CDR1 SQVTM, CDR2 ANQGSEA. CDR3 protein: CSVDRTGDFGTEAFF. For the CDR3, the DNA is TGCAGCGTTGATAGGACAGGGGATTTTGGCACTGAAGCTTTCTTT.